Reported below is one T cell receptor beta chain. The antigen is unknown. The sample is drawn from a study of Ad26.COV2.S vaccination and SARS-CoV-2 variants. The germline V and J ends were trimmed by 4 bases and 6 bases, with 22 bases remaining between them. The CDR3 spans 16 residues. Germline values: CDR1 LGHDT, CDR2 YNNKEL (reference sequence). Profiling relied on immunoSEQ multiplex PCR, and the TCRdb table lists in-frame clones only, not all of them. The sample carries just over 350,000 clones, about 92% recorded once. Whole-study findings and limits: Breadth, reportedly substantial, characterized the spike-specific CD8+ and CD4+ T cell responses after vaccination. Spike-specific TCR breadth ran higher among vaccine recipients than placebo recipients.

The rearrangement uses TRBV3-1 (or the pseudogene TRBV3-2) and TRBJ2-7; possibly TRBD2 for D (7 bases). The clonotype comes from a human donor who had recovered from COVID-19. This specimen consisted of peripheral blood, obtained after recovery from COVID-19. The CDR3 DNA sequence: TGTGCCAGCAGCCCGCCCGAGGGGGGGCGAAGCGGCGAGCAGTACTTC. Encoded protein: CASSPPEGGRSGEQYF.